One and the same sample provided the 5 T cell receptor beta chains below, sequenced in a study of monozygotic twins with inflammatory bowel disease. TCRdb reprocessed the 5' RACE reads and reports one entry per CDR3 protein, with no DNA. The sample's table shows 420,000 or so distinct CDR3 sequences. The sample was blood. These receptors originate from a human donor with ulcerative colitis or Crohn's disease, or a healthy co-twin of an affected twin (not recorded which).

CDR3 sequence reads: CSARDIQGPYEQYF. The rearrangement uses TRBV20-1 and TRBJ2-7. CDR3 length: 14 residues. CDR1 is DFQATT and CDR2 is SNEGSKA in the germline V gene (reference sequence).

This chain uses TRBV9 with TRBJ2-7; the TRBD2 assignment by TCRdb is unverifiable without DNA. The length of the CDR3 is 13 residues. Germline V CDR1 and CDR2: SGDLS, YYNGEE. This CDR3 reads CALRGLAGNEQYF.

The CDR3 here is CASSFQSRSFF. The V gene is TRBV5-1, the J gene TRBJ1-1. Germline V gene sequence: CDR1 SGHRS, CDR2 YFSETQ. This CDR3 region has 11 residues.

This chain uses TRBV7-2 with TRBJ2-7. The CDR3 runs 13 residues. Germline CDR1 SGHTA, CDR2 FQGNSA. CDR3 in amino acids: CASSLALNYEQYF.

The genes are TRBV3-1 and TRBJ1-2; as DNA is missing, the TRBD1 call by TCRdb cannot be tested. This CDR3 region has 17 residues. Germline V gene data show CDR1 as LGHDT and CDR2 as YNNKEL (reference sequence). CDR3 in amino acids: CASSLQGAQVSPHGYTF.